This passage covers 4 T cell receptor beta chains from one sample sequenced in a study of blood T cell repertoires in COVID-19. Sequencing used immunoSEQ multiplex PCR; TCRdb keeps in-frame clones, though not all of them. The sample includes some 80,000 clones, around 83% of them seen just once. Sequencing used peripheral blood. The receptors were gathered from a woman aged 80 or over in a cohort sampled during active or convalescent COVID-19.

This clone was observed a handful of times. The V gene is TRBV5-4, the J gene TRBJ1-6; D may be TRBD1 (5 bases). CDR1 is SGHNT and CDR2 is YYREEE in the germline V gene (reference sequence). This CDR3 comprises 14 residues. Trimming removed 4 bases at V and 7 bases at J, with 12 bases between. CDR3 sequence: CASSPDGHNSPLHF. The CDR3 region has the DNA TGTGCCAGCAGCCCGGACGGACACAATTCACCCCTCCACTTT.

The J gene is TRBJ2-1, the V gene TRBV5-1; 8 bases fit TRBD1. Per the germline V gene, CDR1 is SGHRS and CDR2 is YFSETQ. The CDR3 totals 15 residues. V lost 7 bases and J lost 3; bases outside the gene matches: 9. The CDR3 loop reads CASVTGTGDYNEQFF. DNA for the CDR3: TGCGCCAGCGTTACCGGGACAGGTGACTACAATGAGCAGTTCTTC.

The chain is built from TRBV3-1 (or the pseudogene TRBV3-2) and TRBJ2-1; 14 nucleotides align to TRBD2. The CDR3 consists of 17 residues. With 3 bases clipped from V and 3 bases from J, the junction kept 4 bases outside the gene matches. Germline CDR1 is LGHDT and CDR2 is YNNKEL (reference sequence). The CDR3, as DNA: TGTGCCAGCAGCCACGGACTAGCGGGAGGTTACTACAATGAGCAGTTCTTC. Encoded protein: CASSHGLAGGYYNEQFF.

The chain is built from TRBV18 and TRBJ1-3; tentatively, D is TRBD1 (5 bases). This CDR3 is 17 amino acids long. Per the germline V gene, CDR1 is KGHSH and CDR2 is LQKENI. The germline V and J ends were trimmed by 3 bases and 0 bases, with 15 bases remaining between them. The CDR3 region has the DNA TGTGCCAGCTCACCCTATAGAACCGACAGCTCTGGAAACACCATATATTTT. It yields the protein CASSPYRTDSSGNTIYF. Filled out from reference TRBV18 and TRBJ1-3, the complete variable domain reads NAGVMQNPRHLVRRRGQEARLRCSPMKGHSHVYWYRQLPEEGLKFMVYLQKENIIDESGMPKERFSAEFPKEGPSILRIQQVVRGDSAAYFCASSPYRTDSSGNTIYFGEGSWLTVV.